Given below is one T cell receptor (beta chain) in context. No antigen is known for it. Per-base qualities were not stored, and no clone one base away is much larger. This record belongs to a study of T cell responses to AZD1222 COVID-19 vaccine (dated by TCRdb to the early 2020s). Broadly, across the study: A total of approximately 230 trial participants underwent TCR sequencing, of whom some 210 received two doses of AZD1222 and about 25 received two doses of the MenACWY control vaccine. Trial participants were enrolled into age subgroups of 18-55, 56-69 and 70-plus years, which contained 148, 28 and 57 TCR-sequenced participants, respectively.

The intended sense of this specimen's time point label: about 28 days (+/-7) after the second vaccine dose. Because spike-specific TCR depth and breadth did not differ between the two schedules, AZD1222 recipients who got a second dose at roughly 4 weeks were pooled with those who got a second dose at roughly 12 weeks. The vaccinee samples were drawn from two UK trials, COV001 and COV002, one of which was a single-blind randomized controlled phase 2/3 trial testing AZD1222 (ChAdOx1 nCoV-19) in healthy adults. For TCRbeta chain sequencing, PBMC samples were collected from trial participants at day 0 and at day 28 after the second dose. Study-wide findings and limitations: Epitopes outside the regions mutated in the B.1.351 and B.1.1.7 variants were reportedly recognized by nearly half of the unique spike-specific TCRs. Participants were mostly white British and included more females than males, and it was suggested by the authors that clonal diversity may have been underestimated. Vaccine-associated CD4 TCRs spanned the whole spike protein, with dominant responses in regions 160-218 and 743-854. Spike-specific TCR breadth and depth rose significantly after two AZD1222 doses compared with day 0 and with MenACWY recipients. In the small 56-69-year group, the increase in depth fell short of significance, most likely because of low power. Because no day 14 peak-response samples were available, repertoires were characterized only after the peak T cell response. Only five or six AZD1222 recipients were SARS-CoV-2 seropositive at baseline, limiting conclusions about previously exposed vaccinees.

The CDR3 regions of human TCRbeta chains were analyzed by immunosequencing. Concerning the study's data processing: TCRs in the repertoires were matched against a reference library of SARS-CoV-2-specific TCRs that had been generated with the MIRA antigen-specificity platform. Breadth meant the fraction of unique TCRs that were SARS-CoV-2-associated, whereas depth meant the fraction of total T cells that were SARS-CoV-2-associated. Using the MIRA data, each spike-specific TCR was assigned both to the spike region to which the TCR was reactive and to a CD4 or CD8 class. Log10-transformed breadth and depth values were compared by one-way ANOVA with Sidak's multiple comparisons tests. Drawn from immuneACCESS, this table holds only the in-frame rearrangements with V and J called that TCRdb kept. Clones are partly lost; checked studies trace under half to an unresolved V gene and leave the rest unexplained. V and J calls and clone size come straight from that table; D and trimming were deduced from the DNA. The table for this sample lists 95,000 to 150,000 clones; 85% to 95% of them were counted only once. The ten largest clones represent less than 6% of the sample.

As encoded in the germline V gene, CDR1 is KGHDR while CDR2 is SFDVKD. The germline ends are 0 bases apart after V is trimmed by 7 bases and J by 1 base. The CDR3 measures 10 amino acids from cysteine to phenylalanine. The entry retains the CDR3 DNA only, 30 bases that are in frame from base 1. This specimen was peripheral blood, taken 28 days after the second AZD1222 dose. The chain is made from TRBV24-1 and TRBJ1-1; the D gene is unclear. The origin of this receptor is an adult who received the AZD1222 COVID-19 vaccine. CDR3 reads: CATRNTEAFF. The DNA sequence is TGTGCCACCAGGAACACTGAAGCTTTCTTT.